This T cell receptor (beta chain) is from a study of shared clonotypes between healthy human individuals. For the study at large: Donor composition was two women and a few men, aged 18 to 49.

Trimming left V 0 bases short and J 14 bases short, with 13 bases between. CDR1 and CDR2 from the germline V gene are MNHNY and SVGAGI (reference sequence). The CDR3 loop spans 13 amino acids. Samples left unsorted employed about 90 million PBMCs for genomic DNA. Study-wide points: Sampling covered blood only; tissue repertoires likely differ.

In regard to this clone: Antigen unknown.

An assay was performed, and its level was deep. Generated by immunoSEQ multiplex PCR, the TCRdb table keeps only in-frame clones and is missing some. The top ten hold around 14% of the sample, which has hundreds of thousands of clones, about four fifths seen once. This clonotype was obtained from a woman aged 40 to 49 in good health. Some clones in this sample may be carry-over from other donors' samples. The chain employs TRBV6-6 and TRBJ1-4; unclear D gene. Sequencing was performed on PBMCs. In nucleotides, the CDR3 is TGTGCCAGCAGTTACTCCCGGACGGGCTGGCTGTTTTTT. Its protein is CASSYSRTGWLFF.